The 27 T cell receptor beta chains listed next were all sequenced from one sample in a study of PD-1 blockade in classical Hodgkin lymphoma. This table comes from immunoSEQ multiplex PCR, and its TCRdb copy is limited to in-frame clones, with some not included. The table includes tens of thousands of clones, around 86% detected once. After autologous stem cell transplantation all patients relapsed, and prior brentuximab vedotin exposure differed between cohorts. Sequenced material: peripheral blood mononuclear cells (PBMCs), taken at baseline. The receptors were sampled from a human donor with classical Hodgkin lymphoma.

This clone was seen just once. The rearrangement joins TRBV7-6 to TRBJ2-1; D is perhaps TRBD2 (6 bases). V was clipped by 0 bases and J by 8 bases, with 14 bases between them. Germline-derived CDR1 and CDR2 are SGHVS and FNYEAQ. This CDR3 region has 15 residues. DNA of the CDR3: TGTGCCAGCAGCTTAGCGGCGGGATCATACGATGAGCAGTTCTTC. This sequence encodes CASSLAAGSYDEQFF.

The rearrangement joins TRBV11-2 to TRBJ2-1; no reliable D call. This CDR3 has 12 amino acids. Looked up from germline, CDR1 is SGHAT and CDR2 is FQNNGV. The V end was cut by 4 bases, the J end by 5 bases, with 6 bases between. CDR3 sequence reads: CASSYMNNEQFF. Written as DNA, the CDR3 is TGTGCCAGCAGCTATATGAACAATGAGCAGTTCTTC. Based on the CDR3 plus reference TRBV11-2 and TRBJ2-1, the full variable domain is EAGVAQSPRYKIIEKRQSVAFWCNPISGHATLYWYQQILGQGPKLLIQFQNNGVVDDSQLPKDRFSAERLKGVDSTLKIQPAKLEDSAVYLCASSYMNNEQFFGPGTRLTVL.

The rearrangement uses TRBV28 and TRBJ1-1, with no clear D. The CDR3 spans 15 residues. Trimming took off 3 bases at V and 0 bases at J, with 11 bases between the two ends. Germline V lookup: CDR1 MDHEN, CDR2 SYDVKM. This chain's CDR3 is CASSLGGPVNTEAFF. The CDR3 bases are TGTGCCAGCAGTTTGGGAGGGCCAGTGAACACTGAAGCTTTCTTT.

The CDR3 loop is CASRFQRQGDTEAFF. In DNA, the CDR3 is TGCGCCAGCAGGTTCCAACGACAGGGGGACACTGAAGCTTTCTTT. The chain links TRBV10-1 to TRBJ1-1, with 9 bases lining up with TRBD1. CDR1 WNHNN and CDR2 SYGVQD come from the germline V gene (reference sequence). The ends lost 6 bases at V and 3 bases at J; junction bases unmatched: 8. The CDR3 is 15 residues long.

V and J are TRBV9 and TRBJ2-3; maybe TRBD1 (5 bases). The CDR3 extends over 14 amino acids. CDR1 and CDR2 from the germline V gene are SGDLS and YYNGEE. Deletions cut 1 base from V and 2 bases from J, with 8 bases between. In nucleotides, the CDR3 is TGTGCCAGCAGCGTATCAGGGAACACAGATACGCAGTATTTT. This translates into CASSVSGNTDTQYF.

V is TRBV29-1 and J is TRBJ1-4, with 9 bases identical to TRBD1. The CDR3 is 14 residues long. Germline loops: CDR1 SQVTM, CDR2 ANQGSEA. Unmatched junction bases numbered 6, after V lost 5 bases and J lost 5 bases. In DNA form, the CDR3 reads TGCAGCGTTACCGCCGGGACAGGGAATGAAAAACTGTTTTTT. Translating it yields CSVTAGTGNEKLFF.

The chain uses TRBV5-6 and TRBJ1-2; 8 positions agree with TRBD1. V dropped 3 bases and J dropped 0; count of bases not matched to a gene: 7. The CDR3 length is 16 residues. From germline, CDR1 is SGHDT and CDR2 YYEEEE. The CDR3 region is CASSWGQVTSNYGYTF. For the CDR3, the DNA is TGTGCCAGCAGCTGGGGACAGGTTACTTCTAACTATGGCTACACCTTC.

The chain uses TRBV4-1 and TRBJ2-1; D gene ambiguous. This CDR3 is 17 amino acids long. V was clipped by 1 base and J by 2 bases, with 15 bases between them. From germline, CDR1 is MGHRA and CDR2 YSYEKL. CDR3 bases: TGCGCCAGCAGCCAAGTTGATCTCGGGCTAACCTACAATGAGCAGTTCTTC. Residues: CASSQVDLGLTYNEQFF.

The chain couples TRBV25-1 to TRBJ1-2; 11 bases fit TRBD1. The germline V gene encodes CDR1 MGHDK and CDR2 SYGVNS. The V and J ends lost 4 bases and 5 bases, in that order; junction bases with no gene match: 6. There are 15 residues in the CDR3. In DNA form, the CDR3 reads TGTGCCAGCAGTGCGTTAGGGACAGGGGGTTATGGCTACACCTTC. This gives the protein CASSALGTGGYGYTF.

The chain carries TRBV19 and TRBJ1-2; TRBD1 agrees at 8 bases. Germline trimming cut 7 bases from V and 7 bases from J; bases unmatched to any gene: 14. The CDR3 spans 15 residues. CDR1 LNHDA and CDR2 SQIVND come from the germline V gene (reference sequence). CDR3 loop: CASKGQGIRWGGYTF. DNA for the CDR3: TGTGCCAGTAAAGGACAGGGTATACGTTGGGGTGGCTACACCTTC.

The V call is TRBV5-4, the J call TRBJ2-7; D is unclear. The CDR3 contains 13 residues. Germline V lookup: CDR1 SGHNT, CDR2 YYREEE (reference sequence). V was cut by 2 bases and J by 5 bases, with 11 bases left in between. CDR3 DNA sequence: TGTGCCAGCAGCTTTTGGGGTACGGACGAGCAGTACTTC. It encodes CASSFWGTDEQYF.

The chain couples TRBV5-5 to TRBJ2-6, with D hard to call. CDR1 is SGHKS and CDR2 is YYEKEE in the germline V gene (reference sequence). V was trimmed by 0 bases and J by 0 bases, leaving 4 bases between them. The CDR3 totals 15 residues. The CDR3 sequence is CASSLALSGANVLTF. The CDR3 DNA follows: TGTGCCAGCAGCTTGGCGCTCTCTGGGGCCAACGTCCTGACTTTC. Complete variable domain (other parts from reference TRBV5-5 and TRBJ2-6): DAGVTQSPTHLIKTRGQQVTLRCSPISGHKSVSWYQQVLGQGPQFIFQYYEKEERGRGNFPDRFSARQFPNYSSELNVNALLLGDSALYLCASSLALSGANVLTFGAGSRLTVL.

This chain links TRBV2 with TRBJ2-5; the match to TRBD2 covers 15 bases. The CDR3 totals 17 residues. Germline-derived CDR1 and CDR2 are SNHLY and FYNNEI. V lost 10 bases to trimming and J lost 1 base; unmatched junction nucleotides: 10. Written as DNA, the CDR3 is TGTGCCAAACGTGAAAGGGGACTAGCGGGAGGCCAAGAGACCCAGTACTTC. Its translation is CAKRERGLAGGQETQYF.

Regarding this clone: Other DNA sequences from this sample encode an identical CDR3 as well. The rearrangement links TRBV27 to TRBJ2-7, with D perhaps matching TRBD2 (5 bases). Between the trimmed V and J ends, which lost 2 bases and 3 bases, there was a span of 8 bases. Germline V gene sequence: CDR1 MNHEY, CDR2 SMNVEV (reference sequence). The CDR3 has 13 residues. CDR3 sequence reads: CASSLEGYYEQYF. The CDR3 nucleotides read TGTGCCAGCAGTTTAGAGGGTTACTACGAGCAGTACTTC.

This chain uses TRBV10-3 with TRBJ2-3; a weak D match, TRBD1 (6 bases). This CDR3 is 15 amino acids long. Trimming pared 4 bases from V and 0 bases from J, leaving 11 bases between. Germline CDR1 ENHRY, CDR2 SYGVKD. The DNA of the CDR3 is TGTGCCATCAGTGCTCCGGACAGAAGCACAGATACGCAGTATTTT. This encodes CAISAPDRSTDTQYF.

This chain connects TRBV7-2 to TRBJ2-1; 11 nucleotides agree with TRBD2. The length of the CDR3 is 15 residues. The ends lost 5 bases at V and 4 bases at J; junction bases unmatched: 4. Per the germline V gene, CDR1 is SGHTA and CDR2 is FQGNSA. The CDR3 DNA reads TGTGCCAGCAGCCAAACTAGCGGGAGTTACAATGAGCAGTTCTTC. Protein product: CASSQTSGSYNEQFF.

The chain is built from TRBV9 and TRBJ2-2, with D uncertain. The V gene lost 4 bases and the J gene lost 6 bases, with 10 bases spanning the gap. The CDR3 loop spans 13 amino acids. From germline, CDR1 is SGDLS and CDR2 YYNGEE. This CDR3 reads CASSPTAPGELFF. The CDR3 region has the DNA TGTGCCAGCAGCCCCACCGCCCCCGGGGAGCTGTTTTTT. The whole variable domain, filled in from reference TRBV9 and TRBJ2-2, reads DSGVTQTPKHLITATGQRVTLRCSPRSGDLSVYWYQQSLDQGLQFLIQYYNGEERAKGNILERFSAQQFPDLHSELNLSSLELGDSALYFCASSPTAPGELFFGEGSRLTVL.

V usage is TRBV5-1 and J usage is TRBJ2-6; D not resolved. Germline V gene data show CDR1 as SGHRS and CDR2 as YFSETQ. This CDR3 region has 13 residues. Trimming took off 2 bases at V and 2 bases at J, with 2 bases between the two ends. The CDR3 DNA is TGCGCCAGCAGCTTAGCTGGGGCCAACGTCCTGACTTTC. Its translation is CASSLAGANVLTF.

The rearrangement uses TRBV19 and TRBJ1-5, with D possibly being TRBD1 (6 bases). The CDR3 extends over 15 amino acids. Germline V lookup: CDR1 LNHDA, CDR2 SQIVND (reference sequence). Trimming left V 6 bases short and J 0 bases short, with 12 bases between. CDR3 sequence (DNA): TGTGCCAGTAGAGCACCGGACAGTAGCAATCAGCCCCAGCATTTT. Translation: CASRAPDSSNQPQHF. Full variable domain (missing parts from reference TRBV19 and TRBJ1-5): DGGITQSPKYLFRKEGQNVTLSCEQNLNHDAMYWYRQDPGQGLRLIYYSQIVNDFQKGDIAEGYSVSREKKESFPLTVTSAQKNPTAFYLCASRAPDSSNQPQHFGDGTRLSIL.

This clone was counted a single time. The chain recombines TRBV9 with TRBJ2-1; possible D gene TRBD1, 6 bases. CDR1 and CDR2 (germline): SGDLS, YYNGEE. This CDR3 is built from 14 residues. The V end was cut by 3 bases, the J end by 1 base, with 8 bases between. Here the CDR3 DNA reads TGTGCCAGCAGCGCCAGGGGTTCCTACAATGAGCAGTTCTTC. Its protein product is CASSARGSYNEQFF.

This clone was detected once. The chain couples TRBV4-3 to TRBJ2-5; 13 nucleotides line up with TRBD2. V dropped 0 bases and J dropped 5; count of bases not matched to a gene: 12. The CDR3 totals 19 residues. Germline V gives CDR1 LGHNA, CDR2 YSLEER. CDR3 in DNA: TGCGCCAGCAGCCAAGAACCCCCCGGGACTAGCGGGATCGGGGAGACCCAGTACTTC. Protein product: CASSQEPPGTSGIGETQYF.

The genes are TRBV7-9 and TRBJ2-1; the D gene is possibly TRBD2 (5 bases). CDR3 size: 15 residues. Germline V gene sequence: CDR1 SEHNR, CDR2 FQNEAQ (reference sequence). V lost 1 base and J lost 0, with 7 bases in between. The CDR3 protein is CASSLVGSSYNEQFF. CDR3 sequence (DNA): TGTGCCAGCAGCTTAGTAGGGAGCTCCTACAATGAGCAGTTCTTC. The full variable domain, with the rest looked up from reference TRBV7-9 and TRBJ2-1, is DTGVSQNPRHKITKRGQNVTFRCDPISEHNRLYWYRQTLGQGPEFLTYFQNEAQLEKSRLLSDRFSAERPKGSFSTLEIQRTEQGDSAMYLCASSLVGSSYNEQFFGPGTRLTVL.

This clone was detected only a few times. This chain uses TRBV6-1 with TRBJ1-2; D remains unclear. The V and J ends lost 6 bases and 0 bases respectively, with 8 bases between them. Germline V CDR1 and CDR2: MNHNS, SASEGT. The CDR3 contains 13 residues. In DNA, the CDR3 is TGTGCCAGCAGGGGGATTTCTAACTATGGCTACACCTTC. Its translation: CASRGISNYGYTF.

DNA for the CDR3: TGTGCCTGGAGTTCCTTCGCAGATACGCAGTATTTT. Amino acids: CAWSSFADTQYF. The chain uses TRBV30 and TRBJ2-3; D gene unclear. This CDR3 comprises 12 residues. Trimming removed 2 bases at V and 4 bases at J, with 7 bases between. CDR1 and CDR2 from the germline V gene are GTSNPN and SVGIG (reference sequence). The full variable domain, rest sourced from reference TRBV30 and TRBJ2-3, is SQTIHQWPATLVQPVGSPLSLECTVEGTSNPNLYWYRQAAGRGLQLLFYSVGIGQISSEVPQNLSASRPQDRQFILSSKKLLLSDSGFYLCAWSSFADTQYFGPGTRLTVL.

This clone came up once. This rearrangement joins TRBV28 to TRBJ2-1; 14 bases map to TRBD2. CDR3 length: 18 residues. The germline CDR1 and CDR2 sequences are MDHEN and SYDVKM. With 4 bases clipped from V and 9 bases from J, the junction kept 14 bases outside the gene matches. The CDR3 reads CASSSHPGTSGSWREQFF. In DNA form, the CDR3 reads TGTGCCAGCAGTTCACACCCCGGGACTAGCGGGAGCTGGCGTGAGCAGTTCTTC.

V is TRBV19 and J is TRBJ1-1; D unclear. The CDR3 runs 17 residues. Germline CDR1 and CDR2: LNHDA and SQIVND (reference sequence). The V end was cut by 6 bases, the J end by 0 bases, with 20 bases between. As DNA, the CDR3 is TGTGCCAGTAGCCCCCTTCCAAGTCAGGCCTTGAACACTGAAGCTTTCTTT. It encodes CASSPLPSQALNTEAFF.

The chain employs TRBV14 and TRBJ2-1, with D perhaps assigned TRBD1 or TRBD2 (5 bases each). Germline CDR1 and CDR2: SGHDN and FVKESK. The CDR3 consists of 14 residues. The V end was cut by 0 bases, the J end by 12 bases, with 15 bases between. CDR3 coding DNA: TGTGCCAGCAGCCAAGATAGAGGGACCCACGGGCAGTTCTTC. Residues: CASSQDRGTHGQFF. Supplemented by reference TRBV14 and TRBJ2-1, the full variable domain reads EAGVTQFPSHSVIEKGQTVTLRCDPISGHDNLYWYRRVMGKEIKFLLHFVKESKQDESGMPNNRFLAERTGGTYSTLKVQPAELEDSGVYFCASSQDRGTHGQFFGPGTRLTVL.